The sequence of this T cell receptor beta chain was determined in a study of a mutant IDH1 vaccine in newly diagnosed glioma. The wider study: Once 4-6 weeks had passed after radiotherapy alone, vaccination started, or it started with temozolomide cycles. Week 35 was assigned to visit V12, and week 47 was assigned to visit V13.

Clones were sequenced by immunoSEQ multiplex PCR, and TCRdb holds only the in-frame ones, with some missing. This sample has just over 60,000 clones; around four fifths occur once, and the top ten carry 3.8%. As concerns this clone: Its target is not known.

Study results and limitations: Among all patients, vaccine-induced immune responses occurred in around 94%.

Stated time point: week 47, end of study. A 20-mer mutant IDH1 peptide at 300 ug was injected subcutaneously with topical imiquimod. The specimen comprised PBMCs, sampled from a glioma patient whose treatment included an IDH1 peptide vaccine. This TCR came from a young man with glioma.

CDR3 amino acids: CASSYSLGGNKYEQYF. In DNA, the CDR3 is TGTGCCAGCAGTTACTCGTTAGGGGGAAATAAGTACGAGCAGTACTTC. The chain links TRBV6-5 to TRBJ2-7, with D possibly being TRBD1 (6 bases). CDR1 and CDR2 from the germline V gene are MNHEY and SVGAGI. V lost 0 bases to trimming and J lost 4 bases, with 16 bases between them. The CDR3 loop spans 16 amino acids.